Following are 5 T cell receptor beta chains from one sample sequenced in a study of CD8 T cells in Susac syndrome. Reverse transcription of about 0.45 to 1 ug RNA was performed with random hexamers. TCRdb re-called the immunoSEQ multiplex PCR reads with MiXCR, one entry per CDR3 protein. The data hold 120,000 or so distinct CDR3 sequences, with around 94% observed a single time. Specimen: CD8+ T cells from PBMCs. The receptor set was obtained from a human donor with Susac syndrome.

The gene calls are TRBV9 and TRBJ2-7, with D possibly being TRBD1 (5 bases). The CDR3 contains 15 residues. The germline gives CDR1 SGDLS, CDR2 YYNGEE. V lost 4 bases and J lost 4, with 18 bases in between. The CDR3: CASSPPDRPLYEQYF. The CDR3 DNA reads as TGTGCCAGCAGCCCACCTGACAGACCTCTTTACGAGCAGTACTTC.

The rearrangement links TRBV7-9 to TRBJ2-7, with a possible D match to TRBD2 (6 bases). Per germline, CDR1 SEHNR and CDR2 FQNEAQ (reference sequence). V dropped 0 bases and J dropped 1 base, with 13 bases sitting between them. This CDR3 is 16 amino acids long. CDR3 in amino acids: CASSLAEVAESYEQYF. CDR3 nucleotide sequence: TGTGCCAGCAGCTTAGCGGAGGTAGCGGAATCCTACGAGCAGTACTTC.

The chain carries TRBV20-1 and TRBJ2-7; D is possibly TRBD1 (6 bases). The V gene's germline CDR1 is DFQATT and CDR2 SNEGSKA (reference sequence). Trimming stripped 5 bases from V and 6 bases from J, with 26 bases between. CDR3 length equals 16 residues. Here the CDR3 DNA reads TGCAGTGCTGAAGAGGTACCGGGGCAGGGGTCTAGCGAGCAGTACTTC. Its translation is CSAEEVPGQGSSEQYF.

The V and J genes are TRBV12-3 or TRBV12-4 and TRBJ1-5; D call uncertain. The CDR3 runs to 10 residues. V was cut by 8 bases and J by 4 bases, with 3 bases left in between. The CDR3 sequence is CASGNQPQHF. The DNA of the CDR3 is TGTGCCAGCGGAAATCAGCCCCAGCATTTT.

The V and J genes are TRBV7-9 and TRBJ1-4; 12 bases map to TRBD1. Germline V CDR1 and CDR2: SEHNR, FQNEAQ (reference sequence). V lost 4 bases and J lost 7; bases outside the gene matches: 10. The CDR3 is made up of 17 amino acids. Here the CDR3 DNA reads TGTGCCAGCAGCTCGCCGGGACAGGGGGCCGGAACTGAAAAACTGTTTTTT. It translates to CASSSPGQGAGTEKLFF.